These 32 T cell receptor beta chains were sequenced from one sample in a study of neurological immune-mediated disorders. TCRdb used MiXCR to reprocess the 5' RACE reads, holding one entry per CDR3 protein. Here the sample spans about 40,000 distinct CDR3 sequences, less than 15% being singletons. The sequenced material came from PBMCs. The receptors come from a woman aged 45-65 years with HTLV-1-associated myelopathy (HAM/TSP).

This clonotype was observed at least ten times. The rearrangement uses TRBV5-6 and TRBJ2-5, with TRBD2 matching over 12 bases. Germline V gene data show CDR1 as SGHDT and CDR2 as YYEEEE. The CDR3 length is 15 residues. V was pared by 9 bases and J by 4 bases, with 10 bases of the junction left unmatched. CDR3 coding DNA: TGTGCCACCTACACTAGCGGGGGGCCGGGAGAGACCCAGTACTTC. This translates into CATYTSGGPGETQYF. Using reference TRBV5-6 and TRBJ2-5 for the parts outside the CDR3, the full variable domain is DAGVTQSPTHLIKTRGQQVTLRCSPKSGHDTVSWYQQALGQGPQFIFQYYEEEERQRGNFPDRFSGHQFPNYSSELNVNALLLGDSALYLCATYTSGGPGETQYFGPGTRLLVL.

The table lists this clonotype with many counts. The chain joins TRBV14 to TRBJ2-5; 8 bases fit TRBD2. Germline V gene lookup returns CDR1 SGHDN and CDR2 FVKESK. The CDR3 is made up of 17 amino acids. Germline trimming cut 0 bases from V and 5 bases from J; bases unmatched to any gene: 11. The CDR3 DNA follows: TGTGCCAGCAGCCAAGATTCGGGGACTAGTGTTATGGAGACCCAGTACTTC. Translated: CASSQDSGTSVMETQYF.

The chain employs TRBV27 and TRBJ2-3; 16 bases match TRBD2. Per the germline V gene, CDR1 is MNHEY and CDR2 is SMNVEV (reference sequence). This CDR3 has 18 residues. Unmatched junction bases numbered 6, after V lost 6 bases and J lost 0 bases. In nucleotides, the CDR3 is TGTGCCAGCAGCAAGGGACTAGCGGGGGGGCATAGCACAGATACGCAGTATTTT. This sequence encodes CASSKGLAGGHSTDTQYF.

This clonotype was counted many times. The chain has TRBV20-1 and TRBJ2-3; maybe TRBD2 (6 bases). CDR3 length: 16 amino acids. Trimming cost V 0 bases and J 5 bases, with 18 bases left between them. CDR1 and CDR2 (germline): DFQATT, SNEGSKA (reference sequence). CDR3: CSARDEGQGAGDTQYF. As DNA, the CDR3 is TGCAGTGCTAGAGATGAAGGACAAGGAGCGGGAGATACGCAGTATTTT.

With regard to this clonotype: A read error may explain this, as a much larger clone is one base away. This rearrangement joins TRBV5-1 to TRBJ2-1; possible D gene TRBD1, 6 bases. The CDR3 is 14 amino acids. The germline V gene encodes CDR1 SGHRS and CDR2 YFSETQ. V gave up 5 bases and J gave up 8 bases, with 17 bases separating them. CDR3 sequence: CASRQGQGLDEQFF. As DNA, the CDR3 is TGCGCCAGCAGGCAGGGGCAGGGGTTGGATGAGCAGTTCTTC.

The table lists this clonotype with many counts. This chain connects TRBV5-1 to TRBJ1-1; the D gene is possibly TRBD1 (6 bases). Trimming shortened V by 3 bases and J by 3 bases, and 12 bases separated the two germline ends. The CDR3 totals 14 residues. The germline gives CDR1 SGHRS, CDR2 YFSETQ. The CDR3 nucleotides are TGCGCCAGCAGCTCCCAGGGGCAGGACACTGAAGCTTTCTTT. This sequence encodes CASSSQGQDTEAFF.

This clonotype showed up many times. The rearrangement links TRBV6-6 to TRBJ1-1; D not resolved. Trimming took off 2 bases at V and 2 bases at J, with 9 bases between the two ends. Germline-derived CDR1 and CDR2 are MNHNY and SVGAGI (reference sequence). The CDR3 covers 14 residues. This CDR3 reads CASSYGPGNTEAFF. As DNA, the CDR3 is TGTGCCAGCAGTTACGGGCCAGGCAACACTGAAGCTTTCTTT.

This clonotype was observed at least ten times. J is TRBJ2-7 and V is TRBV9; weak D call: TRBD2 (6 bases). V was trimmed by 0 bases and J by 2 bases, leaving 12 bases between them. CDR1 is SGDLS, CDR2 YYNGEE, per germline. The CDR3 consists of 15 residues. The CDR3 spells CASSVAAGTTYEQYF. CDR3 nucleotide sequence: TGTGCCAGCAGCGTAGCGGCGGGAACAACCTACGAGCAGTACTTC.

This chain joins TRBV5-1 and TRBJ2-1; 11 bases line up with TRBD2. Germline V gives CDR1 SGHRS, CDR2 YFSETQ. The CDR3 has 15 amino acids. Losses at the gene ends were 4 bases for V and 9 bases for J; bases not matched to a gene: 9. CDR3 protein: CASSISGGAVGEQFF. In nucleotides, the CDR3 is TGCGCCAGCAGCATTAGCGGGGGGGCCGTTGGTGAGCAGTTCTTC.

This clonotype was picked up many times. V is TRBV28 and J is TRBJ2-7, with D perhaps matching TRBD1 (6 bases). The CDR3 totals 13 residues. The V gene lost 3 bases and the J gene lost 4 bases, with 10 bases spanning the gap. CDR1 is MDHEN and CDR2 is SYDVKM in the germline V gene. The CDR3 region has the DNA TGTGCCAGCAGTTTCTCGACAGGTTACGAGCAGTACGTC. It yields the protein CASSFSTGYEQYV.

In this sample, this clonotype turned up many times. This CDR3 is CSATRGLANEKLFF. CDR3 sequence (DNA): TGCAGTGCTACCAGGGGGCTAGCTAATGAAAAACTGTTTTTT. The rearrangement links TRBV20-1 to TRBJ1-4, with 8 bases identical to TRBD1. Germline V gene data show CDR1 as DFQATT and CDR2 as SNEGSKA (reference sequence). This CDR3 is 14 amino acids long. The trim removed 4 bases at V and 3 bases at J, leaving 4 bases unmatched.

This clonotype was detected only a few times. The V call is TRBV20-1, the J call TRBJ2-7; 8 nucleotides agree with TRBD1. Trimming took 6 bases from V and 5 from J; bases not matched to a gene: 0. CDR3 size: 10 residues. The germline gives CDR1 DFQATT, CDR2 SNEGSKA (reference sequence). CDR3 nucleotides: TGCAGTGCGGACAGGGACGAGCAGTACTTC. This translates into CSADRDEQYF.

This clonotype appeared many times. CDR3 in amino acids: CASSDQDRASEAFF. The DNA of the CDR3 is TGTGCCAGCAGTGATCAGGACAGGGCTTCTGAAGCTTTCTTT. V is TRBV25-1 and J is TRBJ1-1; 8 bases are shared with TRBD1. CDR3 length equals 14 residues. Trimming at V came to 3 bases and at J to 6 bases, leaving 6 bases not matched to a gene. From germline, CDR1 is MGHDK and CDR2 SYGVNS.

This clonotype was observed at least ten times. The rearrangement uses TRBV11-2 and TRBJ2-7; D call uncertain. Trimming left V 1 base short and J 2 bases short, with 12 bases between. This CDR3 has 15 amino acids. Germline-derived CDR1 and CDR2 are SGHAT and FQNNGV. The CDR3 loop reads CASSLGALQTYEQYF. The CDR3 nucleotides are TGTGCCAGCAGCTTAGGGGCACTACAAACCTACGAGCAGTACTTC.

This clonotype was seen repeatedly, ten times or more. This sequence joins TRBV4-2 and TRBJ2-3; D may be TRBD1 (5 bases). The CDR3 length is 15 residues. Deletions cut 2 bases from V and 4 bases from J, with 13 bases between. The germline V gene encodes CDR1 LGHNA and CDR2 YNFKEQ. The CDR3 DNA sequence: TGTGCCAGCAGCCAATCCGCCCAGGGCTCAGATACGCAGTATTTT. Protein product: CASSQSAQGSDTQYF.

This clonotype was seen ten or more times. The rearrangement uses TRBV2 and TRBJ1-2, with TRBD1 matching over 9 bases. Losses at the gene ends were 2 bases for V and 2 bases for J; bases not matched to a gene: 6. CDR3 length equals 16 residues. CDR1 is SNHLY, CDR2 FYNNEI, per germline. The CDR3 reads CASSEQGQGNNYGYTF. The CDR3, as DNA: TGTGCCAGCAGTGAACAGGGACAGGGCAACAACTATGGCTACACCTTC.

This clonotype was detected ten times or more. The chain is built from TRBV5-5 and TRBJ1-2; no reliable D call. The CDR3 is 15 residues long. Trimming left V 0 bases short and J 5 bases short, with 14 bases between. The germline gives CDR1 SGHKS, CDR2 YYEKEE (reference sequence). In DNA form, the CDR3 reads TGTGCCAGCAGCTTGGGGGTCGATTTCGGTTATGGCTACACCTTC. Its protein is CASSLGVDFGYGYTF. Supplemented by reference TRBV5-5 and TRBJ1-2, the full variable domain reads DAGVTQSPTHLIKTRGQQVTLRCSPISGHKSVSWYQQVLGQGPQFIFQYYEKEERGRGNFPDRFSARQFPNYSSELNVNALLLGDSALYLCASSLGVDFGYGYTFGSGTRLTVV.

This clonotype occurred many times. V is TRBV5-6 and J is TRBJ2-1; maybe TRBD2 (5 bases). The germline V gene has CDR1 SGHDT and CDR2 YYEEEE. V lost 2 bases to trimming and J lost 7 bases, with 10 bases between them. This CDR3 contains 13 residues. As DNA, the CDR3 is TGTGCCAGCAGCTTCGGGGTCTTAAATGAGCAGTTCTTC. As protein: CASSFGVLNEQFF.

This clonotype has just a few counts. A read error may be the cause here, since a much bigger clone is one base away. This chain joins TRBV10-3 and TRBJ1-2; no definite D call. The V end was cut by 2 bases, the J end by 12 bases, with 16 bases between. Germline V gives CDR1 ENHRY, CDR2 SYGVKD. CDR3 length: 13 amino acids. CDR3 amino acids: CAISERQESGHTF. The CDR3 DNA reads as TGTGCCATCAGTGAGCGACAAGAGTCCGGCCACACCTTC.

This clonotype was counted ten times or more. V gene TRBV11-1 combines with J gene TRBJ1-4, with 7 positions matching TRBD1. CDR3 length equals 13 residues. With 3 bases clipped from V and 12 bases from J, the junction kept 7 bases outside the gene matches. Per the germline V gene, CDR1 is SGHAT and CDR2 is FQDESV (reference sequence). CDR3 DNA sequence: TGTGCCAGCAGCTTGAGGGACAGAGGGGAACTGTTTTTT. Encoded protein: CASSLRDRGELFF.

This chain links TRBV5-1 with TRBJ1-1, with D tentatively TRBD1 (5 bases). V was cut by 4 bases and J by 3 bases, with 16 bases left in between. CDR3 length: 15 residues. Germline CDR1 reads SGHRS; CDR2 reads YFSETQ. CDR3 sequence reads: CASSPSSGGDTEAFF. CDR3 nucleotide sequence: TGCGCCAGCAGCCCTTCCTCGGGGGGAGACACTGAAGCTTTCTTT.

This clonotype has a count of ten or more. The CDR3 reads CASSARAGYGYTF. Here the CDR3 DNA reads TGCGCCAGCAGCGCCCGGGCGGGCTATGGCTACACCTTC. V gene TRBV4-3 combines with J gene TRBJ1-2; D remains ambiguous. The CDR3 spans 13 residues. The V gene's germline CDR1 is LGHNA and CDR2 YSLEER. V lost 5 bases and J lost 4, with 11 bases in between.

This clonotype is categorized as medium-sized. The chain couples TRBV7-9 to TRBJ2-7; 7 bases agree with TRBD2. Germline trimming cut 1 base from V and 2 bases from J; bases unmatched to any gene: 8. CDR1 is SEHNR, CDR2 FQNEAQ, per germline (reference sequence). This CDR3 comprises 16 residues. The CDR3 loop reads CASSLEYGGTPYEQYF. DNA for the CDR3: TGTGCCAGCAGCTTAGAATACGGGGGGACTCCCTACGAGCAGTACTTC.

This clonotype was detected ten times or more. The chain recombines TRBV20-1 with TRBJ2-3; 10 nucleotides agree with TRBD2. After removal of 5 bases from V and 1 base from J, the junction contained 9 bases not matched to a gene. The CDR3 consists of 16 residues. Germline assignment: CDR1 DFQATT and CDR2 SNEGSKA (reference sequence). The CDR3: CSADQTGTSGTDTQYF. In nucleotides, the CDR3 is TGCAGTGCTGACCAAACCGGGACTAGCGGCACAGATACGCAGTATTTT.

The V gene is TRBV27, the J gene TRBJ2-5, with TRBD1 identical over 10 bases. The CDR3 extends over 15 amino acids. J gave up 5 bases and V 3 bases, and 6 bases lay outside the gene matches. Germline V gene lookup returns CDR1 MNHEY and CDR2 SMNVEV (reference sequence). The CDR3 loop reads CASSLDRGFLETQYF. The CDR3, as DNA: TGTGCCAGCAGTTTGGACAGGGGGTTCTTGGAGACCCAGTACTTC.

This clonotype was observed a few times. The chain's CDR3 is CSAGARSTDTQYF. The CDR3 coding sequence is TGCAGTGCTGGGGCCAGAAGCACAGATACGCAGTATTTT. The rearrangement uses TRBV20-1 and TRBJ2-3; D may be TRBD1 (5 bases). V lost 5 bases and J lost 0, with 9 bases in between. The CDR3 totals 13 residues. Germline lookup yields CDR1 DFQATT and CDR2 SNEGSKA (reference sequence).

This clonotype has ten or more counts. The J gene is TRBJ2-1, the V gene TRBV7-2, with TRBD2 matching over 9 bases. Trimming cost V 1 base and J 2 bases; bases outside gene matches: 3. CDR3 length: 16 residues. Germline lookup yields CDR1 SGHTA and CDR2 FQGNSA. This CDR3 reads CASSLVGGGAYNEQFF. The CDR3 region has the DNA TGTGCCAGCAGCTTAGTTGGCGGGGGGGCCTACAATGAGCAGTTCTTC.

There are many counts of this clonotype. The chain couples TRBV7-2 to TRBJ2-5; the D gene is possibly TRBD2 (5 bases). The CDR3 extends over 17 amino acids. CDR1 and CDR2 from the germline V gene are SGHTA and FQGNSA. V shed 5 bases and J shed 4 bases, with 23 bases lying between them. CDR3 sequence (DNA): TGTGCCAGCAGCCCACTCCTTGGAGACTATGGAGGAGAGACCCAGTACTTC. Translation gives CASSPLLGDYGGETQYF. Full variable domain (missing parts from reference TRBV7-2 and TRBJ2-5): GAGVSQSPSNKVTEKGKDVELRCDPISGHTALYWYRQSLGQGLEFLIYFQGNSAPDKSGLPSDRFSAERTGGSVSTLTIQRTQQEDSAVYLCASSPLLGDYGGETQYFGPGTRLLVL.

In this sample, this clonotype turned up many times. CDR3 bases: TGCAGTGCTAGGCACTCGGGACAGGGAGGAGGAAACATTCAGTACTTC. Translated, it gives CSARHSGQGGGNIQYF. The V call is TRBV20-1, the J call TRBJ2-4; 9 nucleotides match TRBD1. The CDR3 has 16 amino acids. Trimming at V came to 3 bases and at J to 6 bases, leaving 12 bases not matched to a gene. CDR1 is DFQATT and CDR2 is SNEGSKA in the germline V gene (reference sequence).

This clonotype was detected many times. The V call is TRBV5-1, the J call TRBJ1-3; D uncertain. The CDR3 is 14 residues long. Germline CDR1 SGHRS, CDR2 YFSETQ. Trimming pared 8 bases from V and 8 bases from J, leaving 20 bases between. As DNA, the CDR3 is TGCGCCAGTCGGGAACTAGCAGGCGCGGACACCATATATTTT. Encoded protein: CASRELAGADTIYF.

This clonotype was counted at least ten times. The CDR3 loop reads CASSVATWGGPPNEQFF. The CDR3 bases are TGTGCCAGCAGCGTAGCTACGTGGGGGGGGCCCCCCAATGAGCAGTTCTTC. The chain carries TRBV9 and TRBJ2-1, with a tentative D call TRBD2 (7 bases). Trimming removed 0 bases at V and 6 bases at J, with 19 bases between. This CDR3 is built from 17 residues. In germline, CDR1 is SGDLS, CDR2 YYNGEE.

At least ten counts were recorded for this clonotype. The chain links TRBV9 to TRBJ2-7, with a possible D match to TRBD1 (6 bases). V was pared by 3 bases and J by 3 bases, with 7 bases between. The CDR3 length is 12 residues. The germline V gene encodes CDR1 SGDLS and CDR2 YYNGEE. Here the CDR3 DNA reads TGTGCCAGCAGCGCGACAGGCTACGAGCAGTACTTC. Amino acid sequence: CASSATGYEQYF.